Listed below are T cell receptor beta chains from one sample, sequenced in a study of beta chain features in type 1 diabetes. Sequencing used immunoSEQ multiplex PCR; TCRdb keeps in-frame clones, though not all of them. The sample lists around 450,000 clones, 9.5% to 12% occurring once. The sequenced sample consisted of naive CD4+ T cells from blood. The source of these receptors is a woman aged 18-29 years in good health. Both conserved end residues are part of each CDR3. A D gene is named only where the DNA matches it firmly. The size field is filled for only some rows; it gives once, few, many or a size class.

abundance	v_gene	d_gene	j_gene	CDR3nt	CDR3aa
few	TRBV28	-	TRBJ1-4	TGTGCCAGCAAGGCAGGGATTGAAAAACTGTTTTTT	CASKAGIEKLFF
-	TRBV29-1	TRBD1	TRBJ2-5	TGCAGCGTTGACGGGGACAGGGATCAAGAGACCCAGTACTTC	CSVDGDRDQETQYF
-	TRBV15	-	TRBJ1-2	TGTGCCACCAGCTTACAGTTTGTTAACTATGGCTACACCTTC	CATSLQFVNYGYTF
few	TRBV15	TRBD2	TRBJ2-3	TGTGCCACCAGCAGGTCGGGGACTAGCGGGGGCCGCACAGATACGCAGTATTTT	CATSRSGTSGGRTDTQYF
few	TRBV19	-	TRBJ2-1	TGTGCCAGTAGTATCGAGGGAATTTACTACAATGAGCAGTTCTTC	CASSIEGIYYNEQFF
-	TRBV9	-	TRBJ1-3	TGTGCCAGCAGCGATATGGCAAGCTCTGGAAACACCATATATTTT	CASSDMASSGNTIYF
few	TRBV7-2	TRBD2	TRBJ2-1	TGTGCCAGCAGCTTATCCTCGGGGGGGCCGAATGAGCAGTTCTTC	CASSLSSGGPNEQFF
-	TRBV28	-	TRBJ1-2	TGTGCCAGCAGTTTAAGGGCCCGCGGAGGCTACACCTTC	CASSLRARGGYTF
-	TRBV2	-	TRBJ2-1	TGTGCCAGCAGTGGGCAGATCTACAATGAGCAGTTCTTC	CASSGQIYNEQFF
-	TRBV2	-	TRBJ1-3	TGTGCCAGCAGGGGTTTCACTGGAAACACCATATATTTT	CASRGFTGNTIYF
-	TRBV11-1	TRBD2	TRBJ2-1	TGTGCCAGCAGCTTAGTGGGACTAGCGGACAATGAGCAGTTCTTC	CASSLVGLADNEQFF
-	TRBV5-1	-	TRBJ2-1	TGCGCCAGCAGCTTGGTGTCGGGGGCAGAGCAGTTCTTC	CASSLVSGAEQFF
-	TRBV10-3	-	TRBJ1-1	TGTGCCAGCGCTTCGGGGTTGAACACTGAAGCTTTCTTT	CASASGLNTEAFF
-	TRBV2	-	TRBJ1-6	TGTGCCAGCGGACGGGTTAGGTCACCCCTCCACTTT	CASGRVRSPLHF
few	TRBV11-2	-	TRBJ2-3	TGTGCCAGCAGCCAGACGGGGAATACGCAGTATTTT	CASSQTGNTQYF
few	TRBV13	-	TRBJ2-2	TGTGCCAGCAGCTTAGTCCCCCTGAAGAACACCGGGGAGCTGTTTTTT	CASSLVPLKNTGELFF
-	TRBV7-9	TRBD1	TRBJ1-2	TGTGCCAGCCCTCGCAGGGGGAGCGGCGGCTACACCTTC	CASPRRGSGGYTF
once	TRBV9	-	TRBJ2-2	TGTGCCAGCAGCGCCGGACGACCCCGAGGGGAGCTGTTTTTT	CASSAGRPRGELFF
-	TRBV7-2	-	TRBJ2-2	TGTGCCAGCAGCCCACCCCCAGGTCGCGAGAGGACCGGGGAGCTGTTTTTT	CASSPPPGRERTGELFF
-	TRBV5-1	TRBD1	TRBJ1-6	TGCGCCAGCAGCTTGGACGGAGGGGGCCGTAATTCACCCCTCCACTTT	CASSLDGGGRNSPLHF
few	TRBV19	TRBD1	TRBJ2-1	TGTGCCAGTAGTATAGGGACAGGGGCCCACTATGAGCAGTTCTTC	CASSIGTGAHYEQFF
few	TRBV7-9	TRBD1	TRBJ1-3	TGTGCCAGCAGCCCCAGGACAGGAGGAAACACCATATATTTT	CASSPRTGGNTIYF
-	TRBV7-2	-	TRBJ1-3	TGTGCCAGCAGCCCCCAGTCGAGGTCTGGAAACACCATATATTTT	CASSPQSRSGNTIYF
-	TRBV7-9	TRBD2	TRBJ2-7	TGTGCCAGCCAGCCGGGACTAGCGGGAGTTGAGCAGTACTTC	CASQPGLAGVEQYF